These 14 T cell receptor beta chains share one sample of origin, sequenced in a study of blood T cells in healthy people across ages. Next came a second PCR, run for about 6 to 12 cycles, which used a sample-barcoded 5' primer along with a J-beta primer mix. Each CDR3 protein is one row after TCRdb ran MiXCR on the 5' RACE reads. The table has 1.6 million or so distinct CDR3 sequences, about 35% seen once. The sample was blood. The receptors originated from a woman aged 25 to 39 in good health.

V gene TRBV2 combines with J gene TRBJ1-2, with unresolved D. CDR1 SNHLY and CDR2 FYNNEI come from the germline V gene. The CDR3 extends over 14 amino acids. V lost 3 bases to trimming and J lost 3 bases, with 11 bases between them. CDR3 sequence: CASSDEGVDYGYTF. The CDR3 nucleotides are TGTGCCAGCAGTGACGAGGGTGTGGACTATGGCTACACCTTC.

This clonotype was seen just once. J is TRBJ2-7 and V is TRBV29-1; 7 bases fit TRBD1. The J call may be in error: the DNA end matches TRBJ2-5 better. The CDR3 totals 13 residues. In germline, CDR1 is SQVTM, CDR2 ANQGSEA. The CDR3 nucleotides are TGCAGCGGGCGACGGGACAGCCAAGAGACCCAGTACTTC. Its translation is CSGRRDSQETQYF.

This clonotype was seen a handful of times. The chain uses TRBV7-8 and TRBJ2-5; TRBD2 aligns across 12 bases. Per the germline V gene, CDR1 is SGHVS and CDR2 is FQNEAQ. The CDR3 has 17 residues. V gave up 5 bases and J gave up 2 bases; unmatched junction bases: 9. The CDR3 protein is CASSLGILAGGQETQYF. The DNA for the CDR3 is TGTGCCAGCAGCCTAGGCATCCTAGCGGGAGGGCAAGAGACCCAGTACTTC.

The J gene is TRBJ2-5, the V gene TRBV5-1; possible D gene TRBD1, 5 bases. Germline V CDR1 and CDR2: SGHRS, YFSETQ. The CDR3 length is 14 residues. V was pared by 4 bases and J by 5 bases, with 15 bases between. CDR3: CASSRLIGVETQYF. CDR3 bases: TGCGCCAGCAGCCGCCTGATAGGGGTGGAGACCCAGTACTTC.

This clonotype was seen a handful of times. The rearrangement joins TRBV5-6 to TRBJ2-1, with TRBD1 identical over 7 bases. There are 14 residues in the CDR3. Germline V CDR1 and CDR2: SGHDT, YYEEEE. With V trimmed by 3 bases and J by 7 bases, 7 bases remained unmatched. DNA for the CDR3: TGTGCCAGCAGCTATCAGACAGGGATGAATGAGCAGTTCTTC. Its protein product is CASSYQTGMNEQFF. Looking up the rest from reference TRBV5-6 and TRBJ2-1 gives the full variable domain: DAGVTQSPTHLIKTRGQQVTLRCSPKSGHDTVSWYQQALGQGPQFIFQYYEEEERQRGNFPDRFSGHQFPNYSSELNVNALLLGDSALYLCASSYQTGMNEQFFGPGTRLTVL.

This clonotype has at least ten counts. The rearrangement links TRBV20-1 to TRBJ2-7; the match to TRBD2 covers 15 bases. J gave up 4 bases and V 5 bases, and 15 bases lay outside the gene matches. CDR3 length: 18 amino acids. The germline gives CDR1 DFQATT, CDR2 SNEGSKA (reference sequence). CDR3 sequence: CSASGTSGRTSRLYEQYF. The CDR3 nucleotides are TGCAGTGCTTCCGGGACTAGCGGGAGGACTTCTCGTTTATACGAGCAGTACTTC.

This clonotype was detected a few times. The chain uses TRBV20-1 and TRBJ2-5, with 9 bases identical to TRBD2. Unmatched junction bases numbered 20, after V lost 4 bases and J lost 5 bases. Germline assignment: CDR1 DFQATT and CDR2 SNEGSKA (reference sequence). The CDR3 is 18 residues long. CDR3 nucleotides: TGCAGTGCTATCTTCTCTCTTGTGGCGGGAGGGCCATGGGAGACCCAGTACTTC. It yields the protein CSAIFSLVAGGPWETQYF.

The chain couples TRBV4-1 to TRBJ2-1; 12 bases line up with TRBD2. This CDR3 is built from 18 residues. The V segment lost 4 bases and the J segment 5 bases; nucleotides outside the gene matches: 12. Looked up from germline, CDR1 is MGHRA and CDR2 is YSYEKL. The CDR3, as DNA: TGCGCCAGCAGCCGAATCCTCGCCTGGACTAGCGGGGACAATGAGCAGTTCTTC. Translation: CASSRILAWTSGDNEQFF.

This clonotype was counted a few times. The chain has TRBV27 and TRBJ2-1; TRBD2 might be the D (6 bases). Trimming took off 7 bases at V and 7 bases at J, with 14 bases between the two ends. This CDR3 has 13 residues. Germline V gives CDR1 MNHEY, CDR2 SMNVEV (reference sequence). The CDR3 region is CASIPVGGNEQFF. For the CDR3, the DNA is TGTGCCAGCATCCCCGTCGGGGGTAATGAGCAGTTCTTC.

The chain is built from TRBV20-1 and TRBJ2-5, with 12 bases matching TRBD2. The CDR3 extends over 14 amino acids. The germline CDR1 and CDR2 sequences are DFQATT and SNEGSKA (reference sequence). Losses at the gene ends were 5 bases for V and 2 bases for J; bases not matched to a gene: 3. CDR3 sequence reads: CSAATSGGQETQYF. The CDR3 nucleotides are TGCAGTGCTGCGACTAGCGGGGGACAAGAGACCCAGTACTTC.

This clonotype was picked up a small number of times. This chain connects TRBV12-3 or TRBV12-4 to TRBJ1-2, with D perhaps matching TRBD1 (6 bases). V shed 6 bases and J shed 4 bases, with 18 bases lying between them. This CDR3 is 15 amino acids long. CDR3 sequence reads: CASSLRGAVLYGYTF. The CDR3 nucleotides are TGTGCCAGCAGCCTGAGGGGGGCCGTTCTCTATGGCTACACCTTC.

The chain couples TRBV5-1 to TRBJ1-1, with TRBD1 identical over 7 bases. The trim removed 0 bases at V and 2 bases at J, leaving 7 bases unmatched. This CDR3 is built from 16 residues. CDR1 and CDR2 from the germline V gene are SGHRS and YFSETQ. CDR3 nucleotide sequence: TGCGCCAGCAGCTTGGCCCCCGCAGGGGGAAACACTGAAGCTTTCTTT. Its translation: CASSLAPAGGNTEAFF.

Details on this clonotype: Being one base from a much bigger clone, this may be a read error. The CDR3 carries no conserved terminal phenylalanine or tryptophan, so it likely arises from a read error. The V and J genes are TRBV29-1 and TRBJ2-7; weak D call: TRBD2 (6 bases). The CDR3 loop spans 14 amino acids. The V gene's germline CDR1 is SQVTM and CDR2 ANQGSEA. V was pared by 3 bases and J by 3 bases, with 15 bases between. The CDR3 nucleotides are TGCAGCGTTGAGGCTCCCCAGGGAGGCTACGAGCAGTACTCC. This encodes CSVEAPQGGYEQYS.

V is TRBV5-1 and J is TRBJ2-7, with 16 positions matching TRBD2. The germline V gene has CDR1 SGHRS and CDR2 YFSETQ. The CDR3 has 19 amino acids. Germline trimming cut 0 bases from V and 4 bases from J; bases unmatched to any gene: 10. The CDR3 protein is CASSLEEGTSGRGSYEQYF. Written as DNA, the CDR3 is TGCGCCAGCAGCTTGGAAGAAGGGACTAGCGGGAGGGGTTCATACGAGCAGTACTTC.